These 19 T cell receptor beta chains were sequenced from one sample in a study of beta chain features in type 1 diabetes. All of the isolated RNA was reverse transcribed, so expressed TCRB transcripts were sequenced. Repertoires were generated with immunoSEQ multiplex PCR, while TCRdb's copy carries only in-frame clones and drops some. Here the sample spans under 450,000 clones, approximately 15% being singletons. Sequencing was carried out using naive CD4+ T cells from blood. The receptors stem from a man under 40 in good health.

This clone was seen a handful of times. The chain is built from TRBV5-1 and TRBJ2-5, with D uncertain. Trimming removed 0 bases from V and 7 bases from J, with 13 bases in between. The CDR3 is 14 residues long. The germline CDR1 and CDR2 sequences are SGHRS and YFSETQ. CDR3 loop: CASSLDPSRGTQYF. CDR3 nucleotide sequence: TGCGCCAGCAGCTTGGATCCCTCAAGAGGGACCCAGTACTTC.

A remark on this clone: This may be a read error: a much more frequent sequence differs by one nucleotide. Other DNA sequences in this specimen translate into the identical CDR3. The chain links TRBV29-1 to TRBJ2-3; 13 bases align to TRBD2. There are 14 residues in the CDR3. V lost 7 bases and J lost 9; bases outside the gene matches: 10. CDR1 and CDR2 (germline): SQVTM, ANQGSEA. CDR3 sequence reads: CSAGTSGKGGTQYF. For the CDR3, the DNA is TGCAGCGCGGGGACTAGCGGGAAAGGGGGGACGCAGTATTTT.

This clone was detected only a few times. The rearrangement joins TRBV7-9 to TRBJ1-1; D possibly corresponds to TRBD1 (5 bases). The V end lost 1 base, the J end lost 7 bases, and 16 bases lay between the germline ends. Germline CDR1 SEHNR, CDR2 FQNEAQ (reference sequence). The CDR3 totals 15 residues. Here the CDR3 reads CASSLVADSPSEAFF. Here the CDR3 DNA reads TGTGCCAGCAGCTTAGTCGCCGACAGCCCTAGTGAAGCTTTCTTT.

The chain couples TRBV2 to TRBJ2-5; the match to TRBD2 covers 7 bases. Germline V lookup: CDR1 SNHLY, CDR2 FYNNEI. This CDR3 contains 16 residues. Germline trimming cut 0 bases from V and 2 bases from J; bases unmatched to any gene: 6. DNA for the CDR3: TGTGCCAGCAGTGAAGCGCTTCGGGGGGTTCAAGAGACCCAGTACTTC. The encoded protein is CASSEALRGVQETQYF.

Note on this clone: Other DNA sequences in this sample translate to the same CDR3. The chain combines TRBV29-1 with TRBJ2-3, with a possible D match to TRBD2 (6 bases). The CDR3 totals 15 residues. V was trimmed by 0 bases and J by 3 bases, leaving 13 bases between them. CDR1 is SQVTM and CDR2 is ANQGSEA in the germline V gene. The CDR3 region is CSVEEAGRATDTQYF. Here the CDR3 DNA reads TGCAGCGTTGAAGAGGCCGGGAGAGCAACAGATACGCAGTATTTT.

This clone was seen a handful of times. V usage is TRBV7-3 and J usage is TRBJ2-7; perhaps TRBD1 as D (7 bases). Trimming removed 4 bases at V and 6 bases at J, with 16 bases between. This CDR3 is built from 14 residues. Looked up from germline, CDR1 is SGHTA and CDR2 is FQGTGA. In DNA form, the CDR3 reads TGTGCCAGCAGCTGGAGGACAGGAGGGTGCGAGCAGTACGTC. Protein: CASSWRTGGCEQYV.

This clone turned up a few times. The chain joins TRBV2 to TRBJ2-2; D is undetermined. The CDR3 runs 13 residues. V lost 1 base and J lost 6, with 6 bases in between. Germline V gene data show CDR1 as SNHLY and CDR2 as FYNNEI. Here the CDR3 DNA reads TGTGCCAGCAGTGAAGTGACTTCCGGGGAGCTGTTTTTT. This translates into CASSEVTSGELFF.

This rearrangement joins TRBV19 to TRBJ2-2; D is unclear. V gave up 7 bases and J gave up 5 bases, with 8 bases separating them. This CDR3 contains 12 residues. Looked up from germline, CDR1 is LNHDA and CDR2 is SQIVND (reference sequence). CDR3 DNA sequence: TGTGCCAGTAAGGCCCTGACCGGGGAGCTGTTTTTT. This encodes CASKALTGELFF. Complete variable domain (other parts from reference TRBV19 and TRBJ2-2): DGGITQSPKYLFRKEGQNVTLSCEQNLNHDAMYWYRQDPGQGLRLIYYSQIVNDFQKGDIAEGYSVSREKKESFPLTVTSAQKNPTAFYLCASKALTGELFFGEGSRLTVL.

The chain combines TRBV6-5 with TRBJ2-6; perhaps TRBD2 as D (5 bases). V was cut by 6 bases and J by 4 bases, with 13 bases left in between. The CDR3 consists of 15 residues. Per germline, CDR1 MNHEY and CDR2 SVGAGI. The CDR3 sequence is CASSRWVAGANVLTF. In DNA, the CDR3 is TGTGCCAGCAGCCGATGGGTAGCGGGGGCCAACGTCCTGACTTTC.

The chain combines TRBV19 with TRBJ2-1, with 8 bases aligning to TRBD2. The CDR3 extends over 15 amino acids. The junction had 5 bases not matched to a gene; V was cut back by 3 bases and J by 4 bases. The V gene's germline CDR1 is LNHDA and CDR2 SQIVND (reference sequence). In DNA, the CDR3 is TGTGCCAGTAGTATCAGCGGGAGAGGTTACAATGAGCAGTTCTTC. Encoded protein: CASSISGRGYNEQFF.

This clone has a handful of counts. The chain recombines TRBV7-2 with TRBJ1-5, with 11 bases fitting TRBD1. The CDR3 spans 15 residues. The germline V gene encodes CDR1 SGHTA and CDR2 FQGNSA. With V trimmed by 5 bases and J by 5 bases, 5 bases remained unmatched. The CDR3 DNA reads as TGTGCCAGCAGCCCCGGACAGGGGGCATATCAGCCCCAGCATTTT. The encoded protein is CASSPGQGAYQPQHF.

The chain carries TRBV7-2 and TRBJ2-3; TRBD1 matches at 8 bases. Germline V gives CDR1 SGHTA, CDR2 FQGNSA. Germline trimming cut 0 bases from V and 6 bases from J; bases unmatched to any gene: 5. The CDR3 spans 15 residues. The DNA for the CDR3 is TGTGCCAGCAGCTTAGCACCGGACAGGGTTGATACGCAGTATTTT. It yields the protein CASSLAPDRVDTQYF.

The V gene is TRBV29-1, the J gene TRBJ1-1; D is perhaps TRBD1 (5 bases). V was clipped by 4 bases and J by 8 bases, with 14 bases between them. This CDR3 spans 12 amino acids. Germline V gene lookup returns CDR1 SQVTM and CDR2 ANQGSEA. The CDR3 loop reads CSVGGASWEAFF. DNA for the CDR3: TGCAGCGTTGGAGGGGCTTCCTGGGAAGCTTTCTTT.

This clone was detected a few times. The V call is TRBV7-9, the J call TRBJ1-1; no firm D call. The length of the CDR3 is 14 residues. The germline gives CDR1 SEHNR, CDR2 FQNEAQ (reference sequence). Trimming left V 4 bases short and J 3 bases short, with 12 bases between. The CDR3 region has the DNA TGTGCCAGCAGCTGGACCACCGCATACACTGAAGCTTTCTTT. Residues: CASSWTTAYTEAFF.

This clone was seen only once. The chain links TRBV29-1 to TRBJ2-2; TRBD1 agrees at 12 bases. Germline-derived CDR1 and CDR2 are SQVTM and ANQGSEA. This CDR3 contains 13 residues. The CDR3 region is CRGGQGAAGELFF. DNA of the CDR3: TGCCGCGGGGGACAGGGGGCTGCCGGGGAGCTGTTTTTT.

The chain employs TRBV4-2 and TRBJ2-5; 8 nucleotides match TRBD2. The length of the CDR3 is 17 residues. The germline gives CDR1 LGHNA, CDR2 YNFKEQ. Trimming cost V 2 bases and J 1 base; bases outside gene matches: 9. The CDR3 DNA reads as TGTGCCAGCAGCCAATATACGGCTAGCGGGCTCCAAGAGACCCAGTACTTC. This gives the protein CASSQYTASGLQETQYF.

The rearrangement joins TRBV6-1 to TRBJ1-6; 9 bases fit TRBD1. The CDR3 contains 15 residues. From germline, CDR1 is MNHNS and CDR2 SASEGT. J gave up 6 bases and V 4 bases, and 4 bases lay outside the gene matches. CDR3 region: CASSAGDRVNSPLHF. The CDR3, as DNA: TGTGCCAGCAGTGCTGGGGACAGGGTTAATTCACCCCTCCACTTT.

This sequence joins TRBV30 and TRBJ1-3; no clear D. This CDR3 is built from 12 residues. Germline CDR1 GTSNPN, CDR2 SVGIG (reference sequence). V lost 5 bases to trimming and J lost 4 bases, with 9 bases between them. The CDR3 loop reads CAWDMIGNTIYF. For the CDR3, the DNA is TGTGCCTGGGACATGATAGGAAACACCATATATTTT.

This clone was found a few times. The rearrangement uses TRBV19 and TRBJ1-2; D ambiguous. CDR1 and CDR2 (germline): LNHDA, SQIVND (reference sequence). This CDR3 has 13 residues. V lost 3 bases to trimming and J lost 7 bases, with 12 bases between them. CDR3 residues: CASSILGVLGYTF. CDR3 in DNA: TGTGCCAGTAGTATCCTCGGAGTGCTTGGCTACACCTTC.